Listed below are T cell receptor beta chains from one sample, sequenced in a study of T cell responses to AZD1222 COVID-19 vaccine. Using immunoSEQ multiplex PCR, the repertoire was profiled, and TCRdb retains in-frame clones only, with some absent. The profile shows some 99,000 clones, almost 90% of them singletons. Sample: peripheral blood, taken 28 days after the second AZD1222 dose. The receptors stem from an adult who received the AZD1222 COVID-19 vaccine. The CDR3 runs from the conserved cysteine through the conserved F or W. The D gene is left open where the match is weak.

TRBJ1-5 18 TRBV4-1 TRBD1 CASSQGTGGDDSNQPQHF
TRBJ1-1 15 TRBV2 NA CASRGRAGLNTEAFF
TRBJ2-1 13 TRBV6-1 NA CASSEAFWQEQFF
TRBJ1-1 13 TRBV12-3/TRBV12-4 TRBD1 CASSDHRGSEAFF
TRBJ1-1 14 TRBV5-4 NA CASRRHATNTEAFF
TRBJ2-2 15 TRBV5-1 TRBD1 CASSLGFLGGRELFF
TRBJ2-6 14 TRBV6-5 NA CASRLSSGANVLTF
TRBJ1-1 13 TRBV7-9 TRBD1 CASSLGTGDGAFF
TRBJ2-3 15 TRBV28 TRBD2 CASTKEAGGADTQYF
TRBJ1-1 16 TRBV4-1 NA CASSHPPGQGNLEAFF
TRBJ1-6 15 TRBV27 TRBD1 CASSTGTGRNSPLHF
TRBJ2-1 14 TRBV6-5 NA CASTPGPDLNEQFF
TRBJ2-1 17 TRBV3-1/TRBV3-2 TRBD2 CASSQDPRLAGPNEQFF
TRBJ2-4 14 TRBV18 NA CASSPEAPAAIQYF
TRBJ1-6 14 TRBV19 TRBD1 CASDDRGQGSPLHF
TRBJ1-4 13 TRBV15 NA CATSRPVNEKLFF
TRBJ2-5 11 TRBV7-2 NA CASSLESAQYF
TRBJ2-1 17 TRBV4-1 TRBD2 CASSQEPASGRVNEQFF
TRBJ1-5 12 TRBV11-2 NA CASSSEDQPQHF
TRBJ1-2 12 TRBV2 NA CASSEGNYGYTF
TRBJ2-5 13 TRBV5-1 TRBD1 CASSPGGLETQYF